The 11 T cell receptor beta chains presented below share a single source sample, sequenced in a study of T-cell memory formation after mild COVID-19. Each CDR3 protein gets one entry after TCRdb re-called the 5' RACE reads with MiXCR. In the table there are hundreds of thousands of distinct CDR3 sequences, 25% to 30% of which are singletons. Material: PBMCs or a T cell subset sorted from them (not recorded which). These receptors all stem from an adult woman who had mild COVID-19 (a few samples of this study predate the infection). Cell type and time point are not known.

This clonotype was seen only a few times. This chain uses TRBV7-2 with TRBJ2-5, with 7 bases matching TRBD1. With V trimmed by 7 bases and J by 1 base, 9 bases remained unmatched. There are 15 residues in the CDR3. CDR1 SGHTA and CDR2 FQGNSA come from the germline V gene. CDR3 bases: TGTGCCAGCAAAGGGGGCAGGGGTTTCCAAGAGACCCAGTACTTC. Protein product: CASKGGRGFQETQYF.

This chain connects TRBV29-1 to TRBJ2-1, with 15 bases identical to TRBD2. V lost 7 bases, J lost 12 bases, and 10 bases stayed unmatched. The V gene's germline CDR1 is SQVTM and CDR2 ANQGSEA. The CDR3 loop spans 14 amino acids. Written as DNA, the CDR3 is TGCAGCGCCCCAACGCCGGGACTAGCGGGAGGGCAGTTCTTC. Translation gives CSAPTPGLAGGQFF.

In nucleotides, the CDR3 is TGTGCCAGCAGCTTAGTCGACACTGAAGCTTTCTTT. It specifies CASSLVDTEAFF. This chain connects TRBV5-6 to TRBJ1-1; D is unresolved. CDR1 and CDR2 from the germline V gene are SGHDT and YYEEEE. The V end was cut by 2 bases, the J end by 3 bases, with 5 bases between. This CDR3 has 12 amino acids.

A few counts support this clonotype. V gene TRBV5-1 combines with J gene TRBJ1-4; 7 bases fit TRBD1. Germline V gene sequence: CDR1 SGHRS, CDR2 YFSETQ. The V and J ends lost 4 bases and 3 bases, in that order; junction bases with no gene match: 3. CDR3 length: 14 residues. For the CDR3, the DNA is TGCGCCAGCAGCGGGGGACAGCCTAATGAAAAACTGTTTTTT. Its protein is CASSGGQPNEKLFF.

This chain uses TRBV7-9 with TRBJ2-5, with 8 bases identical to TRBD2. Germline CDR1 is SEHNR and CDR2 is FQNEAQ (reference sequence). Trimming cost V 1 base and J 0 bases; bases outside gene matches: 4. The CDR3 has 16 residues. DNA of the CDR3: TGTGCCAGCAGCTTAGGTGGCGGGGGGTACCAAGAGACCCAGTACTTC. It yields the protein CASSLGGGGYQETQYF.

The chain carries TRBV9 and TRBJ2-2; the D is unclear. V lost 4 bases, J lost 0 bases, and 7 bases lay in between. The CDR3 contains 14 residues. Per germline, CDR1 SGDLS and CDR2 YYNGEE. CDR3 amino acids: CASSSRTNTGELFF. In DNA form, the CDR3 reads TGTGCCAGCAGCTCACGGACGAACACCGGGGAGCTGTTTTTT.

V and J are TRBV4-3 and TRBJ2-1, with D perhaps TRBD1 (6 bases). CDR1 and CDR2 from the germline V gene are LGHNA and YSLEER. The CDR3 length is 13 residues. The V gene lost 4 bases and the J gene lost 10 bases, with 14 bases spanning the gap. As DNA, the CDR3 is TGCGCCAGCAGCCCTTACACCGGGACAGAGCAGTTCTTC. Translating gives CASSPYTGTEQFF.

The V and J genes are TRBV20-1 and TRBJ1-1, with D unresolved. The CDR3 contains 13 residues. Germline-derived CDR1 and CDR2 are DFQATT and SNEGSKA (reference sequence). V was pared by 1 base and J by 1 base, with 7 bases between. The CDR3 here is CSARVRPNTEAFF. In DNA, the CDR3 is TGCAGTGCTAGAGTAAGACCGAACACTGAAGCTTTCTTT.

The chain joins TRBV7-3 to TRBJ2-5; 9 bases fit TRBD2. Unmatched junction bases numbered 2, after V lost 0 bases and J lost 3 bases. The CDR3 is made up of 15 amino acids. Germline CDR1 is SGHTA and CDR2 is FQGTGA. CDR3 in amino acids: CASSLTLAGEETQYF. CDR3 in DNA: TGTGCCAGCAGCTTAACATTAGCGGGAGAAGAGACCCAGTACTTC.

This clonotype was detected only once. The CDR3 DNA sequence: TGTGCCAGCACCCCAGGGACAGGGATGACCCGGCCCCAGCATTTT. Translating it yields CASTPGTGMTRPQHF. The chain recombines TRBV12-3 or TRBV12-4 with TRBJ1-5, with 9 nucleotides matching TRBD1. V trimming: 7 bases; J trimming: 9 bases; junction bases outside the gene matches: 13. There are 15 residues in the CDR3.

The chain couples TRBV29-1 to TRBJ2-3; 9 positions match TRBD1. V was clipped by 4 bases and J by 7 bases; unmatched bases: 9. The germline gives CDR1 SQVTM, CDR2 ANQGSEA. The CDR3 is 14 amino acids. DNA of the CDR3: TGCAGCGTTGGGGACAGGGCGGGACTTCATACGCAGTATTTT. The encoded protein is CSVGDRAGLHTQYF.